The present TCR beta chain was sequenced within a study of early T cells in non-severe SARS-CoV-2 infection. Study-wide background: Bulk RNA taken from unsorted whole blood was sequenced, leaving chains unpaired.

V lost 4 bases, J lost 6 bases, and 16 bases lay in between. Germline CDR1 is SQVTM and CDR2 is ANQGSEA. CDR3 length equals 14 residues. This clonotype has a count of ten or more. Researchers attached unique molecular identifiers to individual cDNA molecules. TCRdb re-analysed the 5' RACE reads in MiXCR, keeping a single row per CDR3 protein. The top ten hold around 4.5% of the sample, which has some 40,000 distinct CDR3 sequences, 4.7% seen once. Material: whole blood. This receptor was identified in an adult who was a healthcare worker with PCR-confirmed SARS-CoV-2 infection or an uninfected control (not recorded which). This chain connects TRBV29-1 to TRBJ2-1; D is undetermined. As DNA, the CDR3 is TGCAGCGTTGTTCTCCCGTTTTTGATCAATGAGCAGTTCTTC. It is translated as CSVVLPFLINEQFF.